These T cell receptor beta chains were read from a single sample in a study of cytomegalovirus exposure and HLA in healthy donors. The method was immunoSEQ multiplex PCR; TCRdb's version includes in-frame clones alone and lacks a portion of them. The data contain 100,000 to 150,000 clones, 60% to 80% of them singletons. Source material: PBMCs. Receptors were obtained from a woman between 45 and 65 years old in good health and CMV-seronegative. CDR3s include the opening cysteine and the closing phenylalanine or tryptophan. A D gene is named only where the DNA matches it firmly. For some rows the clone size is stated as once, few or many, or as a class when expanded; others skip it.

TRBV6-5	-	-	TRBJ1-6	CASTKTGEGSPLHF	TGTGCCAGCACCAAAACAGGAGAAGGTTCACCCCTCCACTTT
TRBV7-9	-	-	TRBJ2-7	CASSQQGYEQYF	TGTGCCAGCAGTCAACAGGGTTACGAGCAGTACTTC
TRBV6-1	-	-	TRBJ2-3	CASSDTGVGTDTQYF	TGTGCCAGCAGTGATACCGGGGTGGGCACAGATACGCAGTATTTT
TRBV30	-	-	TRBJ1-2	CAWSRSSLNYGYTF	TGTGCCTGGAGTAGGAGTTCTCTTAACTATGGCTACACCTTC
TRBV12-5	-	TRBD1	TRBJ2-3	CASGPGQGNTDTQYF	TGTGCTAGTGGACCGGGACAGGGAAACACAGATACGCAGTATTTT
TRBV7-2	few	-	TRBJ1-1	CASSLDGLVIEAFF	TGTGCCAGCAGCTTGGACGGACTGGTGATTGAAGCTTTCTTT
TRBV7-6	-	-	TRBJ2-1	CASSPPAGPVDEQFF	TGTGCCAGCAGCCCCCCCGCGGGGCCCGTCGATGAGCAGTTCTTC
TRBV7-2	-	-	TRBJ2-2	CASSPEPTGELFF	TGTGCCAGCAGCCCCGAGCCCACCGGGGAGCTGTTTTTT
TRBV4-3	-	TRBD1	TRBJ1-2	CASSQVGLQGAGGYTF	TGCGCCAGCAGCCAAGTAGGATTACAGGGGGCGGGTGGCTACACCTTC
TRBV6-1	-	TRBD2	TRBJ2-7	CASRGLAGGLYEQYF	TGTGCCAGCAGGGGACTAGCGGGAGGGCTCTACGAGCAGTACTTC
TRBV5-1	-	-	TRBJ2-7	CASSLTPGKGWDEQYF	TGCGCCAGCAGCTTGACCCCAGGGAAGGGCTGGGACGAGCAGTACTTC
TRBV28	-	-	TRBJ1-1	CASSGGIGRNTEAFF	TGTGCCAGCAGTGGGGGGATTGGGAGGAACACTGAAGCTTTCTTT
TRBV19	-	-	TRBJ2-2	CASSIASAGELFF	TGTGCCAGTAGTATTGCGTCGGCCGGGGAGCTGTTTTTT
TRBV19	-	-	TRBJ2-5	CASSPQIGGGTQYF	TGTGCCAGTAGTCCACAAATAGGGGGTGGGACCCAGTACTTC